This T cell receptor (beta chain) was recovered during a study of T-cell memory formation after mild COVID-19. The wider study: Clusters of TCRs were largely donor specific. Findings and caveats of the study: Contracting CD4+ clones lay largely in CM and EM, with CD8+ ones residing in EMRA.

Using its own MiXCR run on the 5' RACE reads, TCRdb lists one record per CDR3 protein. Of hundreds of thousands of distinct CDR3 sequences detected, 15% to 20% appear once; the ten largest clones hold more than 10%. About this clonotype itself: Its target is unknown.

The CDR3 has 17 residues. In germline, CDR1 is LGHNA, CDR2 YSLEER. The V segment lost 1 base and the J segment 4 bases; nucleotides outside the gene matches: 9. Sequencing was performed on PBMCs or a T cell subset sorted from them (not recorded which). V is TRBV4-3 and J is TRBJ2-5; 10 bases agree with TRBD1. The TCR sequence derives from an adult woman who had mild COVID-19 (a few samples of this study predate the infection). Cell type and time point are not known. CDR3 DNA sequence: TGCGCCAGCAGCCAAGGGGTGTTGGGACAGGGGTTAGAGACCCAGTACTTC. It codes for CASSQGVLGQGLETQYF.